This T cell receptor beta chain was captured in a study of regulatory T cells in long-lasting Graves disease. Study-wide results and caveats: For persistent Graves' patients, TCR diversity was lower than for newly diagnosed ones.

In this sample, this clonotype turned up many times. Antigen: not known. Arm-PCR with iRepertoire HTBI primers amplified the CDR3 regions for these TCR beta libraries. One entry per CDR3 protein, called by TCRdb with MiXCR from the multiplex PCR reads. Of 400,000 to 500,000 distinct CDR3 sequences listed, about 16% are singletons. The time point was: newly diagnosed GD, antithyroid drugs for less than 3 months. PBMC RNA served as the TCR library source. This sample was also put to use in a study of T cells in Graves' hyperthyroidism and ophthalmopathy.

The sequence was obtained from a woman under 40 with Graves disease. The specimen was peripheral blood mononuclear cells (PBMCs), collected at new diagnosis, from a patient treated with antithyroid drugs.

The chain's CDR3 is CSARDIGGVTYEQYF. CDR3 in DNA: TGCAGTGCTAGAGATATCGGCGGGGTCACCTACGAGCAGTACTTC. This chain connects TRBV20-1 to TRBJ2-7; tentatively, D is TRBD2 (6 bases). This CDR3 spans 15 amino acids. The V end was cut by 0 bases, the J end by 2 bases, with 14 bases between. Germline V lookup: CDR1 DFQATT, CDR2 SNEGSKA (reference sequence).